Described below is a single T cell receptor beta chain sequence and its context. As yet, its antigen is unknown. V lost 1 base and J lost 5, with 11 bases in between. Germline assignment: CDR1 SEHNR and CDR2 FQNEAQ (reference sequence). CDR3 size: 14 residues. The PCR ran on 60 Vbeta and 13 Jbeta primers. The assay was immunoSEQ multiplex PCR, and TCRdb's table has in-frame clones only and misses some. The table lists 120,000 to 150,000 clones, roughly 76% of them singletons. This entry comes from a study of cytomegalovirus exposure and HLA in healthy donors. Study results and limitations: Follow-up analysis found HLA locus-dependent TCR association rates, highest for DRB1 and lowest for HLA-C. Productive rates of about 90% or about 30% were seen for most TCR beta V segments in an earlier analysis. Later on, analysis showed that most CMV-associated TCR beta chains appeared to be HLA-restricted.

This chain uses TRBV7-9 with TRBJ1-1; D gene ambiguous. The TCR comes from a human donor in good health. The specimen was PBMCs. The CDR3 here is CASSLEWAGTEAFF. DNA for the CDR3: TGTGCCAGCAGCTTAGAGTGGGCCGGAACTGAAGCTTTCTTT.